Shown below are 8 T cell receptor beta chains from a single sample sequenced in a study of T cell responses to AZD1222 COVID-19 vaccine. Method: immunoSEQ multiplex PCR; TCRdb's copy keeps in-frame clones and lacks some. This table has about 160,000 clones, 75% to 95% appearing once. Source: peripheral blood, taken 28 days after the second AZD1222 dose. The receptors derive from an adult who received the AZD1222 COVID-19 vaccine.

This chain uses TRBV5-1 with TRBJ1-4, with a tentative D call TRBD1 (6 bases). V was pared by 2 bases and J by 4 bases, with 9 bases between. Germline V gene data show CDR1 as SGHRS and CDR2 as YFSETQ. The CDR3 runs 14 residues. CDR3 region: CASSLQGYNEKLFF. CDR3 bases: TGCGCCAGCAGCTTACAGGGCTATAATGAAAAACTGTTTTTT.

V is TRBV6-4 and J is TRBJ2-6, with D possibly being TRBD2 (5 bases). Germline lookup yields CDR1 MRHNA and CDR2 SNTAGT. The CDR3 consists of 17 residues. With 0 bases removed from V and 0 bases from J, the gap between germline ends came to 9 bases. The CDR3 protein is CASSDSWRSSGANVLTF. DNA for the CDR3: TGTGCCAGCAGTGACTCTTGGAGGAGCTCTGGGGCCAACGTCCTGACTTTC.

The chain recombines TRBV21-1 with TRBJ2-7; whether TRBD2, the table's D call, matches the DNA was not checked. TRBV21-1 is shown as a pseudogene. The CDR3 contains 18 residues. The CDR3 sequence: CASSKAHLSAGTFYEQYF. The CDR3 DNA is TGTGCCAGCAGCAAAGCGCATCTCTCAGCGGGAACCTTTTACGAGCAGTACTTC.

The rearrangement links TRBV21-1 to TRBJ1-5. TRBV21-1 is assigned pseudogene status. The CDR3 is 18 residues long. Here the CDR3 reads CASSKRVRTGARWQPQHF. The CDR3 nucleotides read TGTGCCAGCAGCAAGAGGGTACGGACGGGGGCCAGGTGGCAGCCCCAGCATTTT.

This clone was observed a single time. The chain uses TRBV29-1 and TRBJ2-1, with 9 bases lining up with TRBD2. CDR3 length: 14 amino acids. CDR1 is SQVTM and CDR2 is ANQGSEA in the germline V gene. The ends lost 5 bases at V and 4 bases at J; junction bases unmatched: 6. CDR3 nucleotides: TGCAGCGTTCTCGGACTAGCGAGATACAATGAGCAGTTCTTC. Translating gives CSVLGLARYNEQFF.

J is TRBJ1-2 and V is TRBV10-3, with unresolved D. Germline V gene lookup returns CDR1 ENHRY and CDR2 SYGVKD. V was trimmed by 10 bases and J by 6 bases, leaving 6 bases between them. This CDR3 is 9 amino acids long. CDR3 sequence reads: CANLDGYTF. The CDR3 DNA reads as TGTGCCAACTTGGATGGCTACACCTTC.

As to this clone: The same CDR3 can be traced to other DNA sequences in this sample. The V and J genes are TRBV19 and TRBJ2-1; a possible D gene is TRBD1 (6 bases). Germline assignment: CDR1 LNHDA and CDR2 SQIVND (reference sequence). V dropped 6 bases and J dropped 0 bases, with 12 bases sitting between them. The CDR3 loop spans 15 amino acids. CDR3 DNA: TGTGCCAGTAGAACCGACAGGAGCTCCTACAATGAGCAGTTCTTC. The encoded protein is CASRTDRSSYNEQFF.

V is TRBV11-2 and J is TRBJ2-7, with D maybe TRBD2 (5 bases). Germline V gives CDR1 SGHAT, CDR2 FQNNGV. V lost 0 bases, J lost 6 bases, and 12 bases lay in between. This CDR3 contains 14 residues. CDR3 nucleotides: TGTGCCAGCAGCTTAGAGCGAATCGCGGGCGAGCAGTACTTC. Translation gives CASSLERIAGEQYF.